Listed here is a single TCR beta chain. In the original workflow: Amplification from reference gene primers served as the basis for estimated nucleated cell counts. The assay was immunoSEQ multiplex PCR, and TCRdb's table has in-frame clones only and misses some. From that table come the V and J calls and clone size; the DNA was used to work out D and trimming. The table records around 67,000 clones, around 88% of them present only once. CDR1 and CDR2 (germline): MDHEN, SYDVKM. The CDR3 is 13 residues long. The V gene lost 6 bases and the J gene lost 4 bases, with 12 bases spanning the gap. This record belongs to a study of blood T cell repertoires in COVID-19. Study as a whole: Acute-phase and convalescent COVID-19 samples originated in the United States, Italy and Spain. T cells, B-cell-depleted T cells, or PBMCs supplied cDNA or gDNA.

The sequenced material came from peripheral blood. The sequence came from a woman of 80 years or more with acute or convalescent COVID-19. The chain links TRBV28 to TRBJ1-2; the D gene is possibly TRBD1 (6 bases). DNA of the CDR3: TGTGCCAGCAGGTCCGGGACAATCTATGGCTACACCTTC. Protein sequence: CASRSGTIYGYTF.